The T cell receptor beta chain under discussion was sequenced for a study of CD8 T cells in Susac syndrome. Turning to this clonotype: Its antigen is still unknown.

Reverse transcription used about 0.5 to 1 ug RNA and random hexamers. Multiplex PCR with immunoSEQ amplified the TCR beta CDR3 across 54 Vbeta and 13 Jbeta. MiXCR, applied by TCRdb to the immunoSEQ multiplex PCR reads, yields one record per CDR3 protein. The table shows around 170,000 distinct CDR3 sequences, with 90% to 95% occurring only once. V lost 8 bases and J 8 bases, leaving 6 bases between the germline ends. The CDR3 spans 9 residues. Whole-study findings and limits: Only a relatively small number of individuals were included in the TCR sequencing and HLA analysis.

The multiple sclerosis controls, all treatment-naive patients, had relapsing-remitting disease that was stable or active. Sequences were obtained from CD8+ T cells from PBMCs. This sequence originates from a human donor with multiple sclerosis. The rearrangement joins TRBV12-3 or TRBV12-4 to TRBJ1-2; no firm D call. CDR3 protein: CASGAGYTF. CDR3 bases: TGTGCCAGCGGTGCCGGCTACACCTTC.